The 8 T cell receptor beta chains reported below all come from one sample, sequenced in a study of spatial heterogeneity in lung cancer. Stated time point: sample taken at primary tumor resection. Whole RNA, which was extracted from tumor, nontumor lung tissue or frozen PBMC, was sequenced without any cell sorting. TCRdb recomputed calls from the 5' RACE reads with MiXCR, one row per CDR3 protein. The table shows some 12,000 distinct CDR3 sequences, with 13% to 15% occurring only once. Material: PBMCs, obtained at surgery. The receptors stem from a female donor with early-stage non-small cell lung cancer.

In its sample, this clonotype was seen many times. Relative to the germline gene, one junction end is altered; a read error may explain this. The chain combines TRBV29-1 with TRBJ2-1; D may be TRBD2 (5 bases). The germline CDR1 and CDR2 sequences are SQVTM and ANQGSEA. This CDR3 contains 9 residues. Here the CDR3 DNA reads TGTGGGAGTTACAATGAGCAGTTCTTC. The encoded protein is CGSYNEQFF.

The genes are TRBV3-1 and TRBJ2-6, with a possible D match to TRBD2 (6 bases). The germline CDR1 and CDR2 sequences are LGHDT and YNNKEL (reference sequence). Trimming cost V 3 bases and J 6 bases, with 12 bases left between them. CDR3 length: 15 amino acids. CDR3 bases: TGTGCCAGCAGCCAGGGGACTGGTCCGGCCAACGTCCTGACTTTC. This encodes CASSQGTGPANVLTF.

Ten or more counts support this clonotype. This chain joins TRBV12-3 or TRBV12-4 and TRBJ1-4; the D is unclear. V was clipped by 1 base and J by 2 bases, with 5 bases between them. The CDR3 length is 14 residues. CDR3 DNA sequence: TGTGCCAGCAGTTTAGGTGTTACTAATGAAAAACTGTTTTTT. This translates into CASSLGVTNEKLFF.

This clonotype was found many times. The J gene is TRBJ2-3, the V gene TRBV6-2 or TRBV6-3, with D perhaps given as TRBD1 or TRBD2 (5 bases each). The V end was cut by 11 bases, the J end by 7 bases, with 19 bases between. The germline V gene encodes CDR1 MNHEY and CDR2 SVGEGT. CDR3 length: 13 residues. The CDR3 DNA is TGTGCCGCTGGGGGTCTCGCGCCTTATACGCAGTATTTT. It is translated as CAAGGLAPYTQYF.

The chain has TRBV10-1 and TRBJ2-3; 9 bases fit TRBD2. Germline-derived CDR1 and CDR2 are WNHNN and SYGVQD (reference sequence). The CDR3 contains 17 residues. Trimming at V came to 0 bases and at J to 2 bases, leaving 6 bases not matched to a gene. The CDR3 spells CASSESSGRPNTDTQYF. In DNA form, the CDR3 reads TGCGCCAGCAGTGAGTCTAGCGGGAGACCCAACACAGATACGCAGTATTTT.

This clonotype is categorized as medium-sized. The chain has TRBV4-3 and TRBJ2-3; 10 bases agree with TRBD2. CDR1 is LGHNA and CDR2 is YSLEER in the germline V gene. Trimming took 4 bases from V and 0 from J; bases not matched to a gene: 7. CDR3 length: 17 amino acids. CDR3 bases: TGCGCCAGCAGCCTGGGGGTACTAGCGGGGAGCACAGATACGCAGTATTTT. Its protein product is CASSLGVLAGSTDTQYF.

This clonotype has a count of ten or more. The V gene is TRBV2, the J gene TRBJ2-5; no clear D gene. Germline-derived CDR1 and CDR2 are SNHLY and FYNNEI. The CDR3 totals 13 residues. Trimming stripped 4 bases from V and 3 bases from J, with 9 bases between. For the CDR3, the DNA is TGTGCCAGCAGTGGCCGACTGGAAGAGACCCAGTACTTC. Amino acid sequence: CASSGRLEETQYF.

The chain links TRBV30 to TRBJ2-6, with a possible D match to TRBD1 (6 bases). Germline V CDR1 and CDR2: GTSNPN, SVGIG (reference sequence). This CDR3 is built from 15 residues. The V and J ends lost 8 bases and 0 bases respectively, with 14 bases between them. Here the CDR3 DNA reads TGTGCCGGGGGCGAGGGCCCCTCTGGGGCCAACGTCCTGACTTTC. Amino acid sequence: CAGGEGPSGANVLTF.